These T cell receptor beta chains were read from a single sample in a study of early T cells in non-severe SARS-CoV-2 infection. One entry per CDR3 protein, called by TCRdb with MiXCR from the 5' RACE reads. The sample contains approximately 69,000 distinct CDR3 sequences, 12% of which appear only once. The sequences come from whole blood, collected at baseline. The origin of the receptors is an adult who was a healthcare worker with PCR-confirmed SARS-CoV-2 infection or an uninfected control (not recorded which). Each CDR3 is given with its conserved first and last residue. Each record gives: CDR3 DNA, CDR3 protein, J gene, clone size, D gene, V gene. D genes are given only for firm matches. Not all rows give a size; the values are once, few, many and, for expanded clones, a class.

DNA: TGTGCCAGCAGCGCGGACAGACCGAACACCGGGGAGCTGTTTTTT
CDR3: CASSADRPNTGELFF
J: TRBJ2-2
size: few
D: NA
V: TRBV21-1

DNA: TGTGCCAGCAGCTTGTCAGGGGGGCGTGGAGATACGCAGTATTTT
CDR3: CASSLSGGRGDTQYF
J: TRBJ2-3
size: many
D: NA
V: TRBV5-6

DNA: TGCAGTGCTATCCCCAGGGGACAGGGGAGGACCTGGGGCACTGAAGCTTTCTTT
CDR3: CSAIPRGQGRTWGTEAFF
J: TRBJ1-1
size: few
D: TRBD1
V: TRBV20-1

DNA: TGTGCCAGCAGCTTAGGATCGACAGGGAAATTCGCTAAGGGCTACACCTTC
CDR3: CASSLGSTGKFAKGYTF
J: TRBJ1-2
size: many
D: TRBD1
V: TRBV7-9

DNA: TGTGCCAGCAGCTTAGCGAGTGATGGCTACACCTTC
CDR3: CASSLASDGYTF
J: TRBJ1-2
size: NA
D: NA
V: TRBV11-2

DNA: TGTGCCAGCAGTTTAAGGGTGGACAGGGGAGGTACTGAAGCTTTCTTT
CDR3: CASSLRVDRGGTEAFF
J: TRBJ1-1
size: NA
D: TRBD1
V: TRBV28

DNA: TGCAGTGCCTCCCGGGACTACCAAGAGACCCAGTACTTC
CDR3: CSASRDYQETQYF
J: TRBJ2-5
size: few
D: NA
V: TRBV20-1

DNA: TGTGCCAGCAGCTCCCCTGGGAGGGGACGCACTGAAGCTTTCTTT
CDR3: CASSSPGRGRTEAFF
J: TRBJ1-1
size: many
D: NA
V: TRBV7-8

DNA: TGCAGCGTGAGACAGCTAACGAACACCGGGGAGCTGTTTTTT
CDR3: CSVRQLTNTGELFF
J: TRBJ2-2
size: many
D: NA
V: TRBV29-1

DNA: TGTGCCAGCAGCGCGAGCACAGGCTACACTGAAGCTTTCTTT
CDR3: CASSASTGYTEAFF
J: TRBJ1-1
size: NA
D: NA
V: TRBV9

DNA: TGTGCCAGCAGTTACTCGCCGACCGGCAGCTCCTATAATTCACCCCTCCACTTT
CDR3: CASSYSPTGSSYNSPLHF
J: TRBJ1-6
size: few
D: NA
V: TRBV6-6

DNA: TGCGCCAGCAGCCGAGGACAGACCTCCGGGGAGCTGTTTTTT
CDR3: CASSRGQTSGELFF
J: TRBJ2-2
size: NA
D: NA
V: TRBV5-1

DNA: TGTGCCAGCAGCATCACCTCAGGGGGCGGCACTGAAGCTTTCTTT
CDR3: CASSITSGGGTEAFF
J: TRBJ1-1
size: NA
D: TRBD1
V: TRBV6-6

DNA: TGCAGCGTGGGGACTACAGATACGCAGTATTTT
CDR3: CSVGTTDTQYF
J: TRBJ2-3
size: many
D: NA
V: TRBV29-1

DNA: TGTGCCAGCAGCTTAGCGCTTCCGCGGGGCACAGATACGCAGTATTTT
CDR3: CASSLALPRGTDTQYF
J: TRBJ2-3
size: few
D: NA
V: TRBV7-6

DNA: TGTGCCAGCAGTTTCCAGGGAACCAGTTCACCCCTCCACTTT
CDR3: CASSFQGTSSPLHF
J: TRBJ1-6
size: NA
D: NA
V: TRBV28

DNA: TGTGCCAGCAGCTTGTGGGGGGGGCGTACAGATACGCAGTATTTT
CDR3: CASSLWGGRTDTQYF
J: TRBJ2-3
size: NA
D: NA
V: TRBV5-4

DNA: TGTGCCAGCAGTTTACGAGGGGGCAATGAAAAACTGTTTTTT
CDR3: CASSLRGGNEKLFF
J: TRBJ1-4
size: many
D: TRBD1
V: TRBV28

DNA: TGTGCCAGCAGCGAGCGGGGTACCACAGATACGCAGTATTTT
CDR3: CASSERGTTDTQYF
J: TRBJ2-3
size: many
D: TRBD2
V: TRBV12-3/TRBV12-4

DNA: TGTGCCAGCAAGGACGGACATAATTCACCCCTCCACTTT
CDR3: CASKDGHNSPLHF
J: TRBJ1-6
size: many
D: NA
V: TRBV27

DNA: TGTGCCAGCAGCGCGGGACAGCCGAGAAAAGCTTTCTTT
CDR3: CASSAGQPRKAFF
J: TRBJ1-1
size: many
D: TRBD1
V: TRBV7-9

DNA: TGTGCCAGCAGTTACTCGAATGTGGGGGGATCGACCTCCTCCTACGAGCAGTACTTC
CDR3: CASSYSNVGGSTSSYEQYF
J: TRBJ2-7
size: many
D: NA
V: TRBV6-5

DNA: TGTGCCAGCAGCCGTATACCGGGACTAGCCCCTCGCGAGCAGTACTTC
CDR3: CASSRIPGLAPREQYF
J: TRBJ2-7
size: few
D: TRBD2
V: TRBV7-2

DNA: TGCAGCGAGAAGACCGGGAATGGCTACACCTTC
CDR3: CSEKTGNGYTF
J: TRBJ1-2
size: NA
D: NA
V: TRBV29-1

DNA: TGTGCCAGCCCCCTGTGGGGGCCCTACAATGAGCAGTTCTTC
CDR3: CASPLWGPYNEQFF
J: TRBJ2-1
size: medium-sized
D: NA
V: TRBV2

DNA: TGTGCCAGCAGCGCGGGGAGGGATACGCAGTATTTT
CDR3: CASSAGRDTQYF
J: TRBJ2-3
size: NA
D: NA
V: TRBV11-2

DNA: TGTGCCAGCAGACCGACAAGCTCCTATAATTCACCCCTCCACTTT
CDR3: CASRPTSSYNSPLHF
J: TRBJ1-6
size: NA
D: NA
V: TRBV28

DNA: TGTGCCAGCAGTTACCCCGGGACAGGACAAGAGACCCAGTACTTC
CDR3: CASSYPGTGQETQYF
J: TRBJ2-5
size: NA
D: TRBD1
V: TRBV6-2/TRBV6-3

DNA: TGTGCCAGCAGCCCTTCACAGGGGGGCTATGGCTACACCTTC
CDR3: CASSPSQGGYGYTF
J: TRBJ1-2
size: few
D: TRBD1
V: TRBV6-6

DNA: TGTGCCAGCAGTGAGGGAGCCGGGACAGGGTGGGGCAACACTGAAGCTTTCTTT
CDR3: CASSEGAGTGWGNTEAFF
J: TRBJ1-1
size: few
D: TRBD1
V: TRBV2

DNA: TGTGCCAGCAGTTTGGGGGGACGGCCTAATGAAAAACTGTTTTTT
CDR3: CASSLGGRPNEKLFF
J: TRBJ1-4
size: NA
D: NA
V: TRBV28

DNA: TGTGCCAGCAGCTTAATGTGGGCTAGCGGCACAGATACGCAGTATTTT
CDR3: CASSLMWASGTDTQYF
J: TRBJ2-3
size: NA
D: NA
V: TRBV7-2

DNA: TGTGCCAGCAGTTACTCAGCCGTCACAGATACGCAGTATTTT
CDR3: CASSYSAVTDTQYF
J: TRBJ2-3
size: few
D: NA
V: TRBV6-2/TRBV6-3

DNA: TGTGCCATCAGTGAGGCCCCGGGGACAAACAATGAGCAGTTCTTC
CDR3: CAISEAPGTNNEQFF
J: TRBJ2-1
size: few
D: NA
V: TRBV10-3

DNA: TGTGGGAGCAGCTACATGAACACTGAAGCTTTCTTT
CDR3: CGSSYMNTEAFF
J: TRBJ1-1
size: many
D: NA
V: TRBV28

DNA: TGTGCCACCAGTGATGGGCCCCTTGGGACCTATGGCTACACCTTC
CDR3: CATSDGPLGTYGYTF
J: TRBJ1-2
size: NA
D: NA
V: TRBV24-1

DNA: TGTGCCAGCAGCCCCGCTAGGGGAGATACGCAGTATTTT
CDR3: CASSPARGDTQYF
J: TRBJ2-3
size: few
D: NA
V: TRBV7-6

DNA: TGTGCCAGCAGTGGGGGGCAGACGAGTACCGGGGAGCTGTTTTTT
CDR3: CASSGGQTSTGELFF
J: TRBJ2-2
size: NA
D: NA
V: TRBV6-1

DNA: TGTGCCAGCAGCTTACTGGTCGGGACCCAGTACTTC
CDR3: CASSLLVGTQYF
J: TRBJ2-5
size: NA
D: NA
V: TRBV7-2

DNA: TGTGCCAGCAGCCCCGCCGGGACAGGGGTCTATGGCTACACCTTC
CDR3: CASSPAGTGVYGYTF
J: TRBJ1-2
size: few
D: TRBD1
V: TRBV28

DNA: TGTGCCAGCAGCCAGGGACTAGCGGCGGCAGAGACCCAGTACTTC
CDR3: CASSQGLAAAETQYF
J: TRBJ2-5
size: many
D: TRBD2
V: TRBV7-2

DNA: TGTGCCAGCAGTATGGGGACAGGTGAAGCTTTCTTT
CDR3: CASSMGTGEAFF
J: TRBJ1-1
size: many
D: TRBD1
V: TRBV12-3/TRBV12-4

DNA: TGTGCTAGTGGACCGGACAGGGTGGATACTGAAGCTTTCTTT
CDR3: CASGPDRVDTEAFF
J: TRBJ1-1
size: few
D: TRBD1
V: TRBV12-5

DNA: TGTGCCAGCAGTTCTTTCGGACAGGGGCCCAGGGAGCCCCAGCATTTT
CDR3: CASSSFGQGPREPQHF
J: TRBJ1-5
size: NA
D: TRBD1
V: TRBV6-2/TRBV6-3

DNA: TGTGCCAGCAGCCGGACAGGGGGCGTCAGGAACACTGAAGCTTTCTTT
CDR3: CASSRTGGVRNTEAFF
J: TRBJ1-1
size: many
D: TRBD1
V: TRBV14

DNA: TGTGCCAGTAGTAGCGGACAGGGGTTTTCTGGGGCCAACGTCCTGACTTTC
CDR3: CASSSGQGFSGANVLTF
J: TRBJ2-6
size: few
D: TRBD1
V: TRBV19